A single sample is the source of the 19 T cell receptor beta chains below, sequenced in a study of blood T cell repertoires in COVID-19. Clones were sequenced by immunoSEQ multiplex PCR, and TCRdb holds only the in-frame ones, with some missing. The data hold 55,000 to 75,000 clones, with about 87% observed a single time. The specimen sequenced was peripheral blood. Source of these receptors: a human donor with active COVID-19. The donor label of this sample is uncertain.

The V gene is TRBV2, the J gene TRBJ1-4, with 9 positions matching TRBD1. This CDR3 region has 15 residues. The V gene end was trimmed by 6 bases and the J gene end by 8 bases; junction bases not matched to a gene: 10. Per germline, CDR1 SNHLY and CDR2 FYNNEI. The CDR3 is CASRNLRDREEKLFF. The DNA for the CDR3 is TGTGCCAGCAGGAACCTCCGGGACAGGGAAGAAAAACTGTTTTTT.

V gene TRBV7-8 combines with J gene TRBJ2-1, with D possibly matching TRBD1 (6 bases). Trimming shortened V by 6 bases and J by 8 bases, and 8 bases separated the two germline ends. Per the germline V gene, CDR1 is SGHVS and CDR2 is FQNEAQ. The CDR3 consists of 11 residues. In DNA form, the CDR3 reads TGTGCCAGCAGGTACAGGGATGAGCAGTTCTTC. Protein sequence: CASRYRDEQFF. Complete variable domain (other parts from reference TRBV7-8 and TRBJ2-1): GAGVSQSPRYKVAKRGQDVALRCDPISGHVSLFWYQQALGQGPEFLTYFQNEAQLDKSGLPSDRFFAERPEGSVSTLKIQRTQQEDSAVYLCASRYRDEQFFGPGTRLTVL.

The gene calls are TRBV3-1 (or the pseudogene TRBV3-2) and TRBJ2-7; 8 nucleotides agree with TRBD2. Trimming removed 1 base from V and 11 bases from J; junction bases left unmatched: 4. Germline V gene sequence: CDR1 LGHDT, CDR2 YNNKEL (reference sequence). The CDR3 has 12 residues. Written as DNA, the CDR3 is TGTGCCAGCAGCCAAGTCTCGGGAGGGAAGTACTTC. This gives the protein CASSQVSGGKYF.

This rearrangement joins TRBV19 to TRBJ2-7; D not resolved. The CDR3 consists of 14 residues. V was clipped by 5 bases and J by 3 bases, with 14 bases between them. Germline CDR1 is LNHDA and CDR2 is SQIVND (reference sequence). The CDR3 DNA follows: TGTGCCAGTAGTTCGATAGCTACGGACTACGAGCAGTACTTC. Translation gives CASSSIATDYEQYF. The full variable domain, its missing parts supplied by reference TRBV19 and TRBJ2-7, is DGGITQSPKYLFRKEGQNVTLSCEQNLNHDAMYWYRQDPGQGLRLIYYSQIVNDFQKGDIAEGYSVSREKKESFPLTVTSAQKNPTAFYLCASSSIATDYEQYFGPGTRLTVT.

This CDR3 is CASSLMAGRGTGELFF. As DNA, the CDR3 is TGTGCCAGCAGCTTAATGGCAGGGCGCGGCACCGGGGAGCTGTTTTTT. The V and J genes are TRBV7-3 and TRBJ2-2; the D gene is possibly TRBD1 (5 bases). Germline CDR1 is SGHTA and CDR2 is FQGTGA. V shed 1 base and J shed 4 bases, with 13 bases lying between them. This CDR3 is built from 16 residues.

The chain links TRBV29-1 to TRBJ2-5; TRBD2 agrees at 9 bases. From germline, CDR1 is SQVTM and CDR2 ANQGSEA. CDR3 length equals 14 residues. The junction had 5 bases not matched to a gene; V was cut back by 1 base and J by 5 bases. This CDR3 is CSVEGGGGWETQYF. Here the CDR3 DNA reads TGCAGCGTTGAAGGCGGGGGGGGCTGGGAGACCCAGTACTTC. The whole variable domain, filled in from reference TRBV29-1 and TRBJ2-5, reads SAVISQKPSRDICQRGTSLTIQCQVDSQVTMMFWYRQQPGQSLTLIATANQGSEATYESGFVIDKFPISRPNLTFSTLTVSNMSPEDSSIYLCSVEGGGGWETQYFGPGTRLLVL.

V is TRBV23-1 and J is TRBJ1-5; no clear D. TRBV23-1 is flagged as an ORF with uncertain function. Trimming took 0 bases from V and 7 from J, leaving 7 bases between them. The CDR3 covers 13 residues. The CDR3 DNA reads TGCGCCAGCAGTCAATCGCTGGAGCAGCCCCAGCATTTT. Amino acid sequence: CASSQSLEQPQHF.

The genes are TRBV24-1 and TRBJ2-1; D may be TRBD1 (5 bases). This CDR3 spans 13 amino acids. CDR1 is KGHDR, CDR2 SFDVKD, per germline. Trimming removed 6 bases from V and 3 bases from J, with 8 bases in between. The CDR3 DNA follows: TGTGCCACCAGTCTAAGGGGCTACAATGAGCAGTTCTTC. This gives the protein CATSLRGYNEQFF.

The chain joins TRBV27 to TRBJ2-4; 10 nucleotides match TRBD2. The V and J ends lost 3 bases and 0 bases, in that order; junction bases with no gene match: 11. Germline CDR1 reads MNHEY; CDR2 reads SMNVEV (reference sequence). There are 19 residues in the CDR3. The CDR3 DNA follows: TGTGCCAGCAGTTTGAGCGGGGGGGCCCTACTTTTAGCCAAAAACATTCAGTACTTC. Residues: CASSLSGGALLLAKNIQYF.

This clone occurred a few times. The chain recombines TRBV5-1 with TRBJ2-2, with 7 positions matching TRBD2. The germline CDR1 and CDR2 sequences are SGHRS and YFSETQ. The V gene end was trimmed by 3 bases and the J gene end by 4 bases; junction bases not matched to a gene: 3. The CDR3 contains 14 residues. The CDR3 DNA sequence: TGCGCCAGCAGCTACGGGACTACCACCGGGGAGCTGTTTTTT. As protein: CASSYGTTTGELFF.

The rearrangement joins TRBV7-8 to TRBJ2-1; 9 bases fit TRBD1. V gave up 3 bases and J gave up 8 bases; unmatched junction bases: 5. Germline assignment: CDR1 SGHVS and CDR2 FQNEAQ. The CDR3 has 14 residues. CDR3 nucleotides: TGTGCCAGCAGCTTCGGGACAGGGAACTATGAGCAGTTCTTC. This sequence encodes CASSFGTGNYEQFF. Full variable domain (missing parts from reference TRBV7-8 and TRBJ2-1): GAGVSQSPRYKVAKRGQDVALRCDPISGHVSLFWYQQALGQGPEFLTYFQNEAQLDKSGLPSDRFFAERPEGSVSTLKIQRTQQEDSAVYLCASSFGTGNYEQFFGPGTRLTVL.

This chain links TRBV19 with TRBJ1-1; 7 bases map to TRBD1. The length of the CDR3 is 16 residues. V gave up 4 bases and J gave up 0 bases; unmatched junction bases: 8. Germline V gene data show CDR1 as LNHDA and CDR2 as SQIVND (reference sequence). The CDR3 protein is CASSRYPGQLNTEAFF. The CDR3 nucleotides read TGTGCCAGTAGTAGATATCCGGGACAGCTGAACACTGAAGCTTTCTTT.

In this sample, this clone turned up a few times. The chain carries TRBV24-1 and TRBJ1-5; D is perhaps TRBD1 (5 bases). Germline V gene lookup returns CDR1 KGHDR and CDR2 SFDVKD. Trimming pared 6 bases from V and 6 bases from J, leaving 11 bases between. The CDR3 loop spans 13 amino acids. CDR3 nucleotides: TGTGCCACCAGTCTGGGGGGAGGTCAGCCCCAGCATTTT. Amino acids: CATSLGGGQPQHF.

The chain couples TRBV7-2 to TRBJ2-1; 8 bases align to TRBD1. CDR1 is SGHTA, CDR2 FQGNSA, per germline. The trim removed 6 bases at V and 0 bases at J, leaving 4 bases unmatched. The CDR3 totals 15 residues. CDR3 amino acids: CASRSTGGSYNEQFF. DNA for the CDR3: TGTGCCAGCAGATCCACAGGGGGCTCCTACAATGAGCAGTTCTTC.

This chain uses TRBV19 with TRBJ1-5, with no clear D. There are 12 residues in the CDR3. Germline assignment: CDR1 LNHDA and CDR2 SQIVND (reference sequence). Trimming pared 8 bases from V and 4 bases from J, leaving 9 bases between. In DNA, the CDR3 is TGTGCCAGTTCTTACATAAATCAGCCCCAGCATTTT. This gives the protein CASSYINQPQHF.

J is TRBJ2-5 and V is TRBV3-1 (or the pseudogene TRBV3-2), with TRBD1 matching 8 bases. V lost 1 base, J lost 5 bases, and 3 bases stayed unmatched. Germline V gene lookup returns CDR1 LGHDT and CDR2 YNNKEL (reference sequence). The CDR3 runs 14 residues. CDR3 DNA sequence: TGTGCCAGCAGCCAAGGGACAGGGAAGGAGACCCAGTACTTC. Translation gives CASSQGTGKETQYF.

The rearrangement links TRBV29-1 to TRBJ2-1; D is perhaps TRBD1 (5 bases). The CDR3 has 14 amino acids. The germline CDR1 and CDR2 sequences are SQVTM and ANQGSEA. The ends were cut back, 2 bases at V and 9 bases at J, with 17 bases in the middle. The CDR3 is CSVERGRALGEQFF. DNA for the CDR3: TGCAGCGTTGAAAGGGGTAGGGCCCTCGGTGAGCAGTTCTTC.

The chain employs TRBV7-6 and TRBJ1-3; 7 bases line up with TRBD1. Germline trimming cut 5 bases from V and 0 bases from J; bases unmatched to any gene: 13. The CDR3 runs to 18 residues. Germline CDR1 is SGHVS and CDR2 is FNYEAQ. The CDR3 loop is CASSTGAGPGGSGNTIYF. The CDR3 DNA reads as TGTGCCAGCAGCACTGGTGCTGGACCAGGGGGCTCTGGAAACACCATATATTTT.

This clone was recorded a few times. The rearrangement joins TRBV5-1 to TRBJ2-6, with D possibly TRBD2 on 6 matching bases. V shed 4 bases and J shed 2 bases, with 19 bases lying between them. This CDR3 region has 18 residues. The germline gives CDR1 SGHRS, CDR2 YFSETQ. CDR3 amino acids: CASSRSGGTSTGANVLTF. The DNA for the CDR3 is TGCGCCAGCAGCAGGTCCGGCGGGACCTCGACTGGGGCCAACGTCCTGACTTTC.